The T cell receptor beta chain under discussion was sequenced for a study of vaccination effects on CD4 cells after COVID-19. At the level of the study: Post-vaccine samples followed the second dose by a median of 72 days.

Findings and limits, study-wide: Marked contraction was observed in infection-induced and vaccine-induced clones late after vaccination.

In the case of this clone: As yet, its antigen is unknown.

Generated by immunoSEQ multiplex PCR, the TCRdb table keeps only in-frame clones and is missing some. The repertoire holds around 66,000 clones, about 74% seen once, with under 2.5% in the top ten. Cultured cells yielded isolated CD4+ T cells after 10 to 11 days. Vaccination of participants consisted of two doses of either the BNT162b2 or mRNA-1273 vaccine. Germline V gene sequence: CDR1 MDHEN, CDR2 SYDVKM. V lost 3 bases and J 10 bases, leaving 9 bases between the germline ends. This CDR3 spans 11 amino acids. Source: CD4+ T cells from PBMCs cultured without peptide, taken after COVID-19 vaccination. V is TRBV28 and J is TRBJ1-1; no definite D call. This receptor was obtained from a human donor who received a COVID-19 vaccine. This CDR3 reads CASSFSQRAFF. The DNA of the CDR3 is TGTGCCAGCAGTTTTTCCCAGAGAGCTTTCTTT.